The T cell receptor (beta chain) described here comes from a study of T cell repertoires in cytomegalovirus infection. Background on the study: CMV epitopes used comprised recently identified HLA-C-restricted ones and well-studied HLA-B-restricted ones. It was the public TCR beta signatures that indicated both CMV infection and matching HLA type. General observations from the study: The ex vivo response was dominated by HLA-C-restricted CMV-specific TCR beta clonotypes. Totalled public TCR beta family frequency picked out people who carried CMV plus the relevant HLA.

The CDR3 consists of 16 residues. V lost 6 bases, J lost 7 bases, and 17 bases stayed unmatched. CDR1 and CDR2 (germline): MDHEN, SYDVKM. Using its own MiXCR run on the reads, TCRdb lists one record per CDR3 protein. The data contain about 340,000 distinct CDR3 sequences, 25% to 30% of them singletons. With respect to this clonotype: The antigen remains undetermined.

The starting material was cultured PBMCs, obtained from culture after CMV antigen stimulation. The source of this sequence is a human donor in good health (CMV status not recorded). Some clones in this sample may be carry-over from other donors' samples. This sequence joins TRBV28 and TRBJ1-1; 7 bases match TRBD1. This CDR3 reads CASRVRGRAAFGEAFF. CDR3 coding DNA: TGTGCCAGCAGGGTCAGGGGGAGGGCCGCCTTCGGTGAAGCTTTCTTT.